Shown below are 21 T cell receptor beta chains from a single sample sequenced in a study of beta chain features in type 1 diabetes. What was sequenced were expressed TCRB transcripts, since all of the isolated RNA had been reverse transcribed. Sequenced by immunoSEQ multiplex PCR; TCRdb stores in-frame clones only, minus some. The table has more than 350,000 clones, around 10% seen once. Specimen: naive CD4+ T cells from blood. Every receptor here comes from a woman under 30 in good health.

DNA of the CDR3: TGTGCCAGCAGAAAAATAGGCGCAGATACGCAGTATTTT. Encoded protein: CASRKIGADTQYF. The genes are TRBV7-2 and TRBJ2-3; D is unclear. Trimming pared 6 bases from V and 4 bases from J, leaving 11 bases between. This CDR3 comprises 13 residues. CDR1 and CDR2 from the germline V gene are SGHTA and FQGNSA.

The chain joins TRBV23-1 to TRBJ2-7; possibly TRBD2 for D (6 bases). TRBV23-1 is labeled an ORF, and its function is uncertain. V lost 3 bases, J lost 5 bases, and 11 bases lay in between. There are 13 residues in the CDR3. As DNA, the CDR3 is TGCGCCAGCAGTCATGGGACTGGCAACGAGCAGTACGTC. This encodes CASSHGTGNEQYV.

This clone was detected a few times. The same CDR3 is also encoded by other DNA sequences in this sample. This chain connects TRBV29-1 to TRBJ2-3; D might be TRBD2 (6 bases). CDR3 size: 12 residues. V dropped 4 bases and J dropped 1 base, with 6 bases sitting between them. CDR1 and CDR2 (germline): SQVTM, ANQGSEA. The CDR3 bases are TGCAGCGTTGGCGGGGGCACAGATACGCAGTATTTT. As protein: CSVGGGTDTQYF.

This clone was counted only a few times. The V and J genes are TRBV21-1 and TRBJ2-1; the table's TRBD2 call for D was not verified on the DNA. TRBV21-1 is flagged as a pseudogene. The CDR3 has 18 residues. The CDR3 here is CASSKALGGLAGVGEQFF. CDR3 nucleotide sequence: TGTGCCAGCAGCAAAGCGCTGGGAGGACTAGCGGGAGTAGGTGAGCAGTTCTTC.

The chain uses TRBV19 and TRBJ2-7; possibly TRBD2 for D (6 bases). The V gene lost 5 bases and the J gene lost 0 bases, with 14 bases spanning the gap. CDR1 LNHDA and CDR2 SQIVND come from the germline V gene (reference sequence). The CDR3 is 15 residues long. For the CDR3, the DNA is TGTGCCAGTAGTTCCCCAGCGGGTAGCTCCTACGAGCAGTACTTC. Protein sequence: CASSSPAGSSYEQYF.

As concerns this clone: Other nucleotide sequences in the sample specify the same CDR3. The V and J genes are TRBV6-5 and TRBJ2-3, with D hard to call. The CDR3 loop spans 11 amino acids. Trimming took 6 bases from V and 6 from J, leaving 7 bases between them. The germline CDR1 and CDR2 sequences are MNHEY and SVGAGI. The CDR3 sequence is CASSLRDTQYF. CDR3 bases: TGTGCCAGCAGCCTCCGGGATACGCAGTATTTT.

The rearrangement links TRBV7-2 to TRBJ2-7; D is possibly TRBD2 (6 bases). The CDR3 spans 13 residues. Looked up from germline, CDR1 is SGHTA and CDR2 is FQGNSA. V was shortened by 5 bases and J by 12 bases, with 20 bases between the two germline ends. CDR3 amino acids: CASSKDYLSVRYF. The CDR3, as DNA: TGTGCCAGCAGCAAGGACTACCTAAGTGTTCGGTACTTC. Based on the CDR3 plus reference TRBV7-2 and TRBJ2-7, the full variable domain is GAGVSQSPSNKVTEKGKDVELRCDPISGHTALYWYRQSLGQGLEFLIYFQGNSAPDKSGLPSDRFSAERTGGSVSTLTIQRTQQEDSAVYLCASSKDYLSVRYFGPGTRLTVT.

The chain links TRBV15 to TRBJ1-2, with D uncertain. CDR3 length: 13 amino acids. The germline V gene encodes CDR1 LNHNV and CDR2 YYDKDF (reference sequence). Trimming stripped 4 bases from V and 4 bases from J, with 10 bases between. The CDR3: CATSTITAYGYTF. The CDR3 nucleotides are TGTGCCACCAGCACTATAACAGCCTATGGCTACACCTTC.

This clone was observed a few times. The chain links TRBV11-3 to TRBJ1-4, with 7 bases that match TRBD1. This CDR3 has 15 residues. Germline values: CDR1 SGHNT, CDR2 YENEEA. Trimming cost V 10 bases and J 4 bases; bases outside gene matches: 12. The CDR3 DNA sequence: TGTGCCACGTCCCAGGGGGACAGAAGTAATGAAAAACTGTTTTTT. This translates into CATSQGDRSNEKLFF.

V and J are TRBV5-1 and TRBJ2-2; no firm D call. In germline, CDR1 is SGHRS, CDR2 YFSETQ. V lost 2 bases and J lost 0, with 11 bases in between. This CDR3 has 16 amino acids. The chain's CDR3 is CASSFKGFANTGELFF. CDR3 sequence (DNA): TGCGCCAGCAGCTTTAAAGGGTTCGCGAACACCGGGGAGCTGTTTTTT.

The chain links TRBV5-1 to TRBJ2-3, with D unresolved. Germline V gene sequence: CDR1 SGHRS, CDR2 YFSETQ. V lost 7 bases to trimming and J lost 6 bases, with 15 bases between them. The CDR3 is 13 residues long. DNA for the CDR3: TGCGCCAGCGCGGACCAAACTGCTGATACGCAGTATTTT. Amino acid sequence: CASADQTADTQYF.

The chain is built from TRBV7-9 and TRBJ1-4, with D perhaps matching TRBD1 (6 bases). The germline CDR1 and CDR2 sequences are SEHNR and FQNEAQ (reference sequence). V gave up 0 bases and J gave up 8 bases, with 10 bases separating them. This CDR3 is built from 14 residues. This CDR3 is CASSLAQGREKLFF. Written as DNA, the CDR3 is TGTGCCAGCAGCTTAGCACAGGGTCGCGAAAAACTGTTTTTT. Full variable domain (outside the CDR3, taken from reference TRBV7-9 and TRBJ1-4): DTGVSQNPRHKITKRGQNVTFRCDPISEHNRLYWYRQTLGQGPEFLTYFQNEAQLEKSRLLSDRFSAERPKGSFSTLEIQRTEQGDSAMYLCASSLAQGREKLFFGSGTQLSVL.

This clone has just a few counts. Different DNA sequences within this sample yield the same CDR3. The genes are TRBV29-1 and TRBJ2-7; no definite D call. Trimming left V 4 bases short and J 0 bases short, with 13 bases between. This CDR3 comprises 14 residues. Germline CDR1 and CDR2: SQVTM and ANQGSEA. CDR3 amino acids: CSVGGARSSYEQYF. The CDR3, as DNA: TGCAGCGTTGGGGGTGCACGAAGCTCCTACGAGCAGTACTTC.

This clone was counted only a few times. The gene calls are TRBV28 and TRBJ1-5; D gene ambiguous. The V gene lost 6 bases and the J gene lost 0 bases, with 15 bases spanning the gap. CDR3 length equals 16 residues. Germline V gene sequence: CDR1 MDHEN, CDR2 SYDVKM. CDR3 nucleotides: TGTGCCAGCAGACCCATCGCTATATATAGCAATCAGCCCCAGCATTTT. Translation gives CASRPIAIYSNQPQHF.

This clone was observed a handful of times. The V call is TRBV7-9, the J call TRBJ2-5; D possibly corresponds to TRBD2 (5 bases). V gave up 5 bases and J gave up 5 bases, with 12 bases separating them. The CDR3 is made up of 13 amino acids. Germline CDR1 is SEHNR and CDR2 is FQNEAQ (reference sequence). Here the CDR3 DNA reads TGTGCCAGCAGCATCAAGGGCGGGGAGACCCAGTACTTC. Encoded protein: CASSIKGGETQYF.

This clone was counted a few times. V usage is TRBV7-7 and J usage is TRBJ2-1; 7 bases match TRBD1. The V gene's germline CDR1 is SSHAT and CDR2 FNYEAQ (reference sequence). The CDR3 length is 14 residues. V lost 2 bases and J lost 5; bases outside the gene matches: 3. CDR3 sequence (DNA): TGTGCCAGCAGCTTAACGGGACAGAACAATGAGCAGTTCTTC. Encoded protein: CASSLTGQNNEQFF.

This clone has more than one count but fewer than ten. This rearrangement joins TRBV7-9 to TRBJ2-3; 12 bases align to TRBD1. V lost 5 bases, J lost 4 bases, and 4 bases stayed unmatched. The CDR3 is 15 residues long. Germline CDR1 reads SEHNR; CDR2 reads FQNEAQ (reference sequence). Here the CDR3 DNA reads TGTGCCAGCAGCCCCGGGACAGGGGGCCCAGATACGCAGTATTTT. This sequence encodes CASSPGTGGPDTQYF.

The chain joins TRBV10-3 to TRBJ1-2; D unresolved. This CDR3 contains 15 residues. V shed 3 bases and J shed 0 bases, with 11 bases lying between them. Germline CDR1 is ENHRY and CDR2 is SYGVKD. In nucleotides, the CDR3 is TGTGCCATCAGTGAAGCCAGCCCGACTAACTATGGCTACACCTTC. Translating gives CAISEASPTNYGYTF.

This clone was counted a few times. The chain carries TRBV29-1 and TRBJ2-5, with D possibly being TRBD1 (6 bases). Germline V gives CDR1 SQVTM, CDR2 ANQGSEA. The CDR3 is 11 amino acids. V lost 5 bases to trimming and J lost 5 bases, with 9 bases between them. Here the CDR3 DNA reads TGCAGCGTTAAAACAGGGGAGACCCAGTACTTC. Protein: CSVKTGETQYF.

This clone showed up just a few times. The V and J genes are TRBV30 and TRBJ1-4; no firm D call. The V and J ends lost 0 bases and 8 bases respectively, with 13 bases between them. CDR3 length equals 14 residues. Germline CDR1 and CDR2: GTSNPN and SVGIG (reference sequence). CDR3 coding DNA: TGTGCCTGGAGTGTTGGAAGGATCGGGGAAAAACTGTTTTTT. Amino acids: CAWSVGRIGEKLFF.

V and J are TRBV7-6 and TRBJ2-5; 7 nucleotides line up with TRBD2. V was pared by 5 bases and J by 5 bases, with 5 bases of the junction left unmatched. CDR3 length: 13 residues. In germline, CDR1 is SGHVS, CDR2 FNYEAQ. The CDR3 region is CASSQAGVETQYF. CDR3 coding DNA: TGTGCCAGCAGCCAGGCGGGGGTTGAGACCCAGTACTTC.